The entry below describes one T cell receptor beta chain. Its antigen remains unidentified. The data are from a study of long-term antiretroviral therapy in people with HIV. Looking at the study overall: When the earliest samples were collected, ART was typically delayed until CD4 counts fell. General study results and limits: Across all time points, the repertoire was dominated by clones that expanded before ART. The data indicate that diversity increased after ART but remained below transplant donor controls.

Researchers ran immunoSEQ v3.0 at survey level. TCRdb keeps only in-frame clones here, not all; method: immunoSEQ multiplex PCR. Of 9,000 to 15,000 clones detected, almost 80% appear once; the ten largest clones hold around 10%. This CDR3 comprises 15 residues. CDR1 is SGHRS and CDR2 is YFSETQ in the germline V gene. Trimming cost V 0 bases and J 4 bases; bases outside gene matches: 4. Sequences were derived from unsorted PBMCs, sampled 0.8 years before starting antiretroviral therapy. The TCR comes from a woman aged 35 to 49 with HIV. The chain joins TRBV5-1 to TRBJ2-1; the match to TRBD2 covers 7 bases. In nucleotides, the CDR3 is TGCGCCAGCAGCTTGGTAGCTAGCGGTTACAATGAGCAGTTCTTC. This translates into CASSLVASGYNEQFF.